This passage covers 30 T cell receptor beta chains from one sample sequenced in a study of shared clonotypes between healthy human individuals (TCRdb year 2020). Library prep was done by the immunoSEQ multiplex PCR assay. As stored in TCRdb, this immuneACCESS dataset retains in-frame rearrangements with V and J assigned. A fraction of the clones does not appear; measured against another copy, unresolved V genes explain less than half of the discrepancy, and the remainder lacks a known reason. The table for this sample lists some 2,500,000 clones; more than 85% of them were counted only once. Clones ranked in the top ten supply 0.36% of the sample. The sample was naive CD4+ T cells from PBMCs. Explained via the paper, the cell subset or site label denotes: CD45RA+ positively selected. The receptors were gathered from a man younger than 35 in good health. Some clones in this sample may be carry-over from other donors' samples.

V and J are TRBV6-5 and TRBJ2-3; 8 bases fit TRBD1. The germline V gene encodes CDR1 MNHEY and CDR2 SVGAGI. The CDR3 runs to 14 residues. V shed 5 bases, J shed 5 bases, and the junction held 6 bases outside the gene matches. Written as DNA, the CDR3 is TGTGCCAGCAGTAGCCGACAGGGGAGAGATACGCAGTATTTT. Its protein is CASSSRQGRDTQYF.

Points on this clone: Other DNA sequences of this sample code for an identical CDR3. V gene TRBV11-3 combines with J gene TRBJ2-1; D possibly corresponds to TRBD1 (5 bases). From germline, CDR1 is SGHNT and CDR2 YENEEA. CDR3 length equals 15 residues. Between the trimmed V and J ends, which lost 1 base and 2 bases, there was a span of 9 bases. CDR3 amino acids: CASSLGQGPYNEQFF. The CDR3, as DNA: TGTGCCAGCAGCTTAGGGCAGGGCCCCTACAATGAGCAGTTCTTC.

This rearrangement joins TRBV19 to TRBJ1-1; a weak D match, TRBD1 (6 bases). CDR3 length equals 18 residues. Germline values: CDR1 LNHDA, CDR2 SQIVND (reference sequence). V was shortened by 5 bases and J by 0 bases, with 22 bases between the two germline ends. The CDR3 DNA follows: TGTGCCAGTAGTGCGATTTCGCAGGGGTCTTCCTTGAACACTGAAGCTTTCTTT. It codes for CASSAISQGSSLNTEAFF. The complete variable domain, with remaining parts taken from reference TRBV19 and TRBJ1-1, reads DGGITQSPKYLFRKEGQNVTLSCEQNLNHDAMYWYRQDPGQGLRLIYYSQIVNDFQKGDIAEGYSVSREKKESFPLTVTSAQKNPTAFYLCASSAISQGSSLNTEAFFGQGTRLTVV.

The CDR3 reads CASSLRLDRAHTDTQYF. Written as DNA, the CDR3 is TGTGCCAGCAGTTTACGACTGGACAGGGCCCACACAGATACGCAGTATTTT. This chain joins TRBV7-6 and TRBJ2-3, with 8 bases matching TRBD1. The V gene's germline CDR1 is SGHVS and CDR2 FNYEAQ. The CDR3 totals 17 residues. V shed 6 bases and J 2 bases; nucleotides not matched to a gene: 13.

The gene calls are TRBV7-3 and TRBJ2-2; 15 nucleotides align to TRBD2. The CDR3 runs 20 residues. Germline trimming cut 3 bases from V and 4 bases from J; bases unmatched to any gene: 12. Germline V CDR1 and CDR2: SGHTA, FQGTGA. The CDR3 reads CASSFRGLAGGPSGTGELFF. DNA for the CDR3: TGTGCCAGCAGCTTCCGAGGACTAGCGGGAGGGCCGAGTGGCACCGGGGAGCTGTTTTTT.

V usage is TRBV5-4 and J usage is TRBJ2-1, with 16 bases aligning to TRBD2. This CDR3 comprises 17 residues. V dropped 4 bases and J dropped 6; count of bases not matched to a gene: 7. Looked up from germline, CDR1 is SGHNT and CDR2 is YYREEE (reference sequence). The CDR3 sequence is CASSPGTSGRAINEQFF. Written as DNA, the CDR3 is TGTGCCAGCAGCCCCGGGACTAGCGGGAGGGCTATCAATGAGCAGTTCTTC.

This sequence joins TRBV30 and TRBJ1-4, with D uncertain. The germline CDR1 and CDR2 sequences are GTSNPN and SVGIG (reference sequence). Deletions cut 2 bases from V and 11 bases from J, with 15 bases between. This CDR3 contains 13 residues. The CDR3 loop is CAWSLSGGGKLFF. The CDR3 DNA is TGTGCCTGGAGTCTAAGCGGAGGCGGGAAACTGTTTTTT.

This chain joins TRBV6-5 and TRBJ1-2; tentatively, D is TRBD1 (6 bases). V dropped 8 bases and J dropped 4 bases, with 14 bases sitting between them. The CDR3 has 13 residues. Per the germline V gene, CDR1 is MNHEY and CDR2 is SVGAGI. In nucleotides, the CDR3 is TGTGCCAGCCGGGGGCCCTCTATCTATGGCTACACCTTC. Protein: CASRGPSIYGYTF.

J is TRBJ1-1 and V is TRBV19; 7 nucleotides align to TRBD1. The CDR3 is 10 amino acids. Trimming removed 10 bases from V and 4 bases from J; junction bases left unmatched: 0. Germline CDR1 reads LNHDA; CDR2 reads SQIVND (reference sequence). The CDR3 here is CATGGTEAFF. The CDR3 DNA reads as TGTGCCACAGGGGGCACTGAAGCTTTCTTT.

About this clone: The sample contains more than one DNA sequence encoding this CDR3. This sequence joins TRBV6-5 and TRBJ1-4; D is possibly TRBD1 (6 bases). Germline V CDR1 and CDR2: MNHEY, SVGAGI. The CDR3 has 15 residues. Between the trimmed V and J ends, which lost 0 bases and 1 base, there was a span of 6 bases. This CDR3 is CASSYSRGTNEKLFF. Here the CDR3 DNA reads TGTGCCAGCAGTTACTCCAGGGGAACTAATGAAAAACTGTTTTTT.

The chain employs TRBV4-2 and TRBJ2-2; the D is unclear. The germline V gene encodes CDR1 LGHNA and CDR2 YNFKEQ. The CDR3 consists of 14 residues. Trimming took off 0 bases at V and 3 bases at J, with 5 bases between the two ends. This chain's CDR3 is CASSQETYTGELFF. CDR3 sequence (DNA): TGTGCCAGCAGCCAAGAGACCTACACCGGGGAGCTGTTTTTT.

This chain uses TRBV28 with TRBJ2-7, with a weak D call TRBD2 (5 bases). CDR1 and CDR2 (germline): MDHEN, SYDVKM. This CDR3 spans 14 amino acids. With 7 bases removed from V and 2 bases from J, the gap between germline ends came to 15 bases. CDR3 nucleotide sequence: TGTGCCAGCATGCTCGCCGGGAATGCCTACGAGCAGTACTTC. As protein: CASMLAGNAYEQYF.

This clone was seen more than once but under ten times. The chain links TRBV7-2 to TRBJ1-1; D remains unclear. Trimming pared 1 base from V and 4 bases from J, leaving 1 base between. The length of the CDR3 is 11 residues. Germline V gives CDR1 SGHTA, CDR2 FQGNSA. The chain's CDR3 is CASSLVTEAFF. The CDR3 DNA sequence: TGTGCCAGCAGCTTAGTCACTGAAGCTTTCTTT.

The genes are TRBV9 and TRBJ2-5; tentatively, D is TRBD1 (5 bases). Trimming shortened V by 0 bases and J by 7 bases, and 13 bases separated the two germline ends. The germline gives CDR1 SGDLS, CDR2 YYNGEE. This CDR3 region has 14 residues. As DNA, the CDR3 is TGTGCCAGCAGCGTAGGGGGCAGGGCCGGGACCCAGTACTTC. As protein: CASSVGGRAGTQYF.

This chain links TRBV28 with TRBJ1-4; no reliable D call. CDR3 length: 16 residues. Germline lookup yields CDR1 MDHEN and CDR2 SYDVKM. V lost 0 bases and J lost 0, with 8 bases in between. The CDR3 nucleotides are TGTGCCAGCAGTTTATGGGGCTCTGCAACTAATGAAAAACTGTTTTTT. This translates into CASSLWGSATNEKLFF.

The V gene is TRBV28, the J gene TRBJ1-1, with D possibly matching TRBD1 (5 bases). The CDR3 covers 13 residues. V gave up 11 bases and J gave up 4 bases, with 17 bases separating them. Germline loops: CDR1 MDHEN, CDR2 SYDVKM. CDR3 coding DNA: TGTGCCCTACGGCGGGGACTGAGCACTGAAGCTTTCTTT. This encodes CALRRGLSTEAFF.

The V call is TRBV4-1, the J call TRBJ2-1; TRBD2 matches 7 bases. The V gene's germline CDR1 is MGHRA and CDR2 YSYEKL. The CDR3 consists of 16 residues. V shed 1 base and J 8 bases; nucleotides not matched to a gene: 11. CDR3 residues: CASSQVGGRAVYEQFF. In nucleotides, the CDR3 is TGCGCCAGCAGCCAAGTCGGGGGGAGGGCCGTCTATGAGCAGTTCTTC.

The V gene is TRBV15, the J gene TRBJ2-1; 7 bases line up with TRBD2. CDR1 is LNHNV, CDR2 YYDKDF, per germline (reference sequence). This CDR3 comprises 15 residues. V trimming: 2 bases; J trimming: 4 bases; junction bases outside the gene matches: 5. The CDR3 loop is CATSRSSGNYNEQFF. The CDR3 DNA reads as TGTGCCACCAGCAGATCAAGCGGGAATTACAATGAGCAGTTCTTC. The full variable domain, completed using reference TRBV15 and TRBJ2-1, is DAMVIQNPRYQVTQFGKPVTLSCSQTLNHNVMYWYQQKSSQAPKLLFHYYDKDFNNEADTPDNFQSRRPNTSFCFLDIRSPGLGDTAMYLCATSRSSGNYNEQFFGPGTRLTVL.

This clone was observed once. The chain recombines TRBV7-2 with TRBJ2-2; possible D gene TRBD1, 5 bases. Trimming pared 1 base from V and 5 bases from J, leaving 11 bases between. Looked up from germline, CDR1 is SGHTA and CDR2 is FQGNSA. The CDR3 covers 15 residues. The CDR3 sequence is CASSLGGATTGELFF. The CDR3 DNA is TGTGCCAGCAGCTTAGGGGGCGCTACTACCGGGGAGCTGTTTTTT.

The chain combines TRBV19 with TRBJ1-1; D might be TRBD1 (5 bases). V shed 3 bases and J shed 0 bases, with 8 bases lying between them. The germline CDR1 and CDR2 sequences are LNHDA and SQIVND (reference sequence). CDR3 length: 14 amino acids. In DNA form, the CDR3 reads TGTGCCAGTAGTATGTCAGGGATGAACACTGAAGCTTTCTTT. The encoded protein is CASSMSGMNTEAFF.

The V gene is TRBV27, the J gene TRBJ1-2, with TRBD1 as a possible D gene (6 bases). This CDR3 has 14 residues. Germline V gene sequence: CDR1 MNHEY, CDR2 SMNVEV (reference sequence). Trimming stripped 0 bases from V and 8 bases from J, with 13 bases between. The CDR3 region has the DNA TGTGCCAGCAGTTTATCGGCAGGGGCTGGGGGCTACACCTTC. Translated: CASSLSAGAGGYTF.

The V call is TRBV30, the J call TRBJ2-7; 8 bases align to TRBD1. Germline-derived CDR1 and CDR2 are GTSNPN and SVGIG (reference sequence). The CDR3 totals 13 residues. V lost 1 base, J lost 2 bases, and 1 base stayed unmatched. The CDR3 loop is CAWSGTGTYEQYF. CDR3 in DNA: TGTGCCTGGAGTGGGACAGGGACCTACGAGCAGTACTTC.

The chain combines TRBV30 with TRBJ1-1; tentative D call: TRBD1 (5 bases). The V gene lost 1 base and the J gene lost 0 bases, with 9 bases spanning the gap. This CDR3 has 14 amino acids. Germline CDR1 is GTSNPN and CDR2 is SVGIG (reference sequence). The CDR3 protein is CAWSDRQLNTEAFF. The CDR3 DNA reads as TGTGCCTGGAGTGACCGACAGCTGAACACTGAAGCTTTCTTT. Based on the CDR3 plus reference TRBV30 and TRBJ1-1, the full variable domain is SQTIHQWPATLVQPVGSPLSLECTVEGTSNPNLYWYRQAAGRGLQLLFYSVGIGQISSEVPQNLSASRPQDRQFILSSKKLLLSDSGFYLCAWSDRQLNTEAFFGQGTRLTVV.

The rearrangement uses TRBV11-2 and TRBJ2-5; D may be TRBD2 (5 bases). CDR3 length: 14 residues. V lost 2 bases, J lost 5 bases, and 12 bases lay in between. CDR1 and CDR2 from the germline V gene are SGHAT and FQNNGV. Here the CDR3 reads CASSLMGVVETQYF. The CDR3 bases are TGTGCCAGCAGCTTAATGGGAGTGGTCGAGACCCAGTACTTC.

V is TRBV5-1 and J is TRBJ2-1; TRBD2 matches 16 bases. The CDR3 contains 20 residues. The germline V gene has CDR1 SGHRS and CDR2 YFSETQ. V was clipped by 4 bases and J by 2 bases; unmatched bases: 12. Here the CDR3 reads CASSIGTSGGVPGTYNEQFF. The CDR3 coding sequence is TGCGCCAGCAGCATAGGGACTAGCGGGGGGGTGCCAGGCACCTACAATGAGCAGTTCTTC.

With regard to this clone: This same CDR3 is encoded by further DNA sequences in the sample. The chain uses TRBV28 and TRBJ1-2; no firm D call. V lost 8 bases to trimming and J lost 2 bases, with 6 bases between them. This CDR3 is built from 11 residues. Germline V CDR1 and CDR2: MDHEN, SYDVKM. CDR3 DNA sequence: TGTGCCAGCCGGGTGAACTATGGCTACACCTTC. Its translation is CASRVNYGYTF.

This clone was seen just once. The chain combines TRBV27 with TRBJ2-1, with TRBD2 matching 13 bases. There are 18 residues in the CDR3. Germline V gene data show CDR1 as MNHEY and CDR2 as SMNVEV (reference sequence). The V and J ends lost 5 bases and 8 bases, in that order; junction bases with no gene match: 15. The CDR3, as DNA: TGTGCCAGCAGTCCACTAGCGGGAGGGCCAAACCTAAACTATGAGCAGTTCTTC. It codes for CASSPLAGGPNLNYEQFF.

V gene TRBV18 combines with J gene TRBJ2-5; unclear D gene. The J call may be mistaken, given a closer DNA end match to TRBJ2-7. The CDR3 runs 14 residues. CDR1 and CDR2 (germline): KGHSH, LQKENI. The CDR3 here is CASSPWESSYEQYF. DNA for the CDR3: TGTGCCAGCTCACCATGGGAATCGTCCTACGAGCAGTACTTC.

This clone has just one count. The genes are TRBV6-5 and TRBJ2-3; D uncertain. This CDR3 contains 12 residues. The V end lost 6 bases, the J end lost 7 bases, and 11 bases lay between the germline ends. CDR1 is MNHEY, CDR2 SVGAGI, per germline. The CDR3 region has the DNA TGTGCCAGCAGCAGCATGGGAAATACGCAGTATTTT. Translated: CASSSMGNTQYF.

The CDR3: CASSPPGTPSSGNTIYF. The CDR3 DNA reads TGTGCCAGCTCACCACCGGGGACCCCCAGCTCTGGAAACACCATATATTTT. V and J are TRBV18 and TRBJ1-3, with D perhaps TRBD1 (5 bases). Deletions cut 0 bases from V and 0 bases from J, with 12 bases between. CDR3 length: 17 amino acids. Per the germline V gene, CDR1 is KGHSH and CDR2 is LQKENI.